This T cell receptor (beta chain) is from a study of shared clonotypes between healthy human individuals. Overall study context: For every donor, three CD4 naive, three CD4 memory, two CD8 naive and one CD8 memory plates were used.

Germline CDR1 and CDR2: ENHRY and SYGVKD. The CDR3 extends over 16 amino acids. V lost 3 bases, J lost 7 bases, and 12 bases stayed unmatched. Replicate PCRs run on sorted subsets employed around 200 ng DNA, approximately 30,000 T cell genomes. Here immunoSEQ multiplex PCR was the method, and the copy in TCRdb shows in-frame clones only, minus some. The sample includes about 1.1 million clones, around three quarters of them seen just once. The clonotype originates from a man aged 18 to 29 in good health. Some clones in this sample may be carry-over from other donors' samples. The genes are TRBV10-3 and TRBJ2-5; 9 nucleotides line up with TRBD2. The specimen sequenced was memory CD4+ T cells from PBMCs. Subset described: CD45RA-negative fraction. The CDR3 DNA reads as TGTGCCATCAGTGAAGACTACGGCGGGGGGGCCGGGACCCAGTACTTC. Translating gives CAISEDYGGGAGTQYF.